This T cell receptor beta chain was recovered during a study of T cell responses to AZD1222 COVID-19 vaccine. This clone was detected only once. What it binds is not known. Whole-study results and caveats: Spike-specific TCR breadth rose after two AZD1222 doses, and depth rose as well. The repertoires were collected only after the peak T cell response. Unmutated variant regions are reportedly targeted by nearly half of spike-specific TCRs.

TCRdb's table, derived via immunoSEQ multiplex PCR, lists solely in-frame clones and lacks some. Altogether about 150,000 clones are present, about 87% being singletons, with the ten largest covering around 3%. This TCR derives from an adult in good health. This specimen was peripheral blood, taken on day 0 of AZD1222 vaccination.

The CDR3 bases are TGTGCCAGCAGCTTGAGCTTCTCTGGAAACACCATATATTTT. Amino acids: CASSLSFSGNTIYF. This rearrangement joins TRBV9 to TRBJ1-3; D remains ambiguous. This CDR3 has 14 amino acids. Germline CDR1 reads SGDLS; CDR2 reads YYNGEE. V lost 4 bases, J lost 0 bases, and 8 bases lay in between.